This TCR beta chain was identified during a study of human T cells and chemical hapten exposure. This clonotype was observed at least ten times. TCRdb itself ran the 5' RACE reads through MiXCR, one entry per CDR3 protein. The table has 120,000 to 150,000 distinct CDR3 sequences, 3.5% to 5% seen once. The starting material, unfractionated whole blood, was used for total RNA extraction. V lost 6 bases, J lost 7 bases, and 18 bases lay in between. The V gene's germline CDR1 is SEHNR and CDR2 FQNEAQ (reference sequence). The CDR3 spans 14 residues. The chain links TRBV7-9 to TRBJ1-1, with a tentative D call TRBD1 (6 bases). The sequence derives from a female donor in good health. The CDR3 nucleotides are TGTGCCAGCAGTGGGGAGGAGGGGGGGAGTGAAGCTTTCTTT. Translated: CASSGEEGGSEAFF.